This TCR beta chain came from a study of T cell responses to AZD1222 COVID-19 vaccine. Study-wide results and limits: Unmutated variant regions reportedly attract nearly half of all spike-specific TCRs.

The CDR3 is made up of 13 amino acids. Deletions cut 3 bases from V and 3 bases from J, with 8 bases between. TCRdb's table, derived via immunoSEQ multiplex PCR, lists solely in-frame clones and lacks some. The table shows roughly 150,000 clones, with 80% to 95% occurring only once. As regards this clone: Its cognate antigen is unknown.

This material consisted of peripheral blood, taken on day 0 of AZD1222 vaccination. This clonotype originated in an adult in good health. This chain uses TRBV12-3 or TRBV12-4 with TRBJ2-5; D gene ambiguous. CDR3 bases: TGTGCCAGCAGTTTTTTCCTTAAAGAGACCCAGTACTTC. Translating it yields CASSFFLKETQYF.